A selection of T cell receptor beta chains follows, all from one sample in a study of T cells in localized non-small cell lung cancer. The protocol was immunoSEQ multiplex PCR, while the TCRdb copy is restricted to in-frame clones and leaves out a portion. The sample lists about 24,000 clones, 70% to 90% seen once, with 5% to 6.5% in the top ten. The sequenced sample was peripheral blood, obtained before any cancer treatment. The receptors were gathered from a male donor aged 60 or over with stage II squamous cell lung carcinoma. The CDR3 runs from the conserved cysteine through the conserved F or W. D genes are given only for firm matches.

v_call	d_call	j_call	cdr3_aa
TRBV5-4	TRBD1	TRBJ1-4	CASSLKGQGGEKLFF
TRBV28	TRBD1	TRBJ1-1	CASSFLRDRDFSTEAFF
TRBV7-2	.	TRBJ2-7	CASSLTAPDYEQYF
TRBV6-5	.	TRBJ2-1	CASSSSWGSYNEQFF
TRBV7-3	.	TRBJ2-3	CASSFTGGEDTQYF
TRBV4-3	.	TRBJ2-5	CASSPRDPRYQETQYF
TRBV5-1	.	TRBJ2-3	CASSLAVDTQYF
TRBV7-8	.	TRBJ1-2	CASSLKTGYGYTF
TRBV25-1	.	TRBJ1-2	CASSELQGRRVGYTF
TRBV7-2	TRBD1	TRBJ1-4	CASSSPGQGSEKLFF
TRBV4-3	.	TRBJ1-1	CASSQEVQRIGREAEAFF
TRBV5-1	.	TRBJ2-7	CASSLAGQGGEQYF
TRBV19	.	TRBJ2-3	CASSIRRLASTDTQYF
TRBV6-4	.	TRBJ1-5	CAIPLGGGLSNQPQHF
TRBV5-5	.	TRBJ2-7	CASSLVPSSYEQYF
TRBV29-1	.	TRBJ2-5	CSQLIQETQYF